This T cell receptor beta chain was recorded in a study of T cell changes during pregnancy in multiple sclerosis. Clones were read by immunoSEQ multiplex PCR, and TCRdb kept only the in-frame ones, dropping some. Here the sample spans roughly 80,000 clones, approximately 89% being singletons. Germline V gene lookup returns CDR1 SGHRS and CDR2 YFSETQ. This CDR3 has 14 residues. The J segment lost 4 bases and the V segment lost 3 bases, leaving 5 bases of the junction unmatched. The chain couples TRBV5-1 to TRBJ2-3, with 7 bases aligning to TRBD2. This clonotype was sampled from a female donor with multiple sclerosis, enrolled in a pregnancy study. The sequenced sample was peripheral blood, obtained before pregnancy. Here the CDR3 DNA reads TGCGCCAGCAGCTCGAGCGGACTAGCAGATACGCAGTATTTT. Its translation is CASSSSGLADTQYF. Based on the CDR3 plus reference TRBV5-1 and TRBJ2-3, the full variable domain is KAGVTQTPRYLIKTRGQQVTLSCSPISGHRSVSWYQQTPGQGLQFLFEYFSETQRNKGNFPGRFSGRQFSNSRSEMNVSTLELGDSALYLCASSSSGLADTQYFGPGTRLTVL.